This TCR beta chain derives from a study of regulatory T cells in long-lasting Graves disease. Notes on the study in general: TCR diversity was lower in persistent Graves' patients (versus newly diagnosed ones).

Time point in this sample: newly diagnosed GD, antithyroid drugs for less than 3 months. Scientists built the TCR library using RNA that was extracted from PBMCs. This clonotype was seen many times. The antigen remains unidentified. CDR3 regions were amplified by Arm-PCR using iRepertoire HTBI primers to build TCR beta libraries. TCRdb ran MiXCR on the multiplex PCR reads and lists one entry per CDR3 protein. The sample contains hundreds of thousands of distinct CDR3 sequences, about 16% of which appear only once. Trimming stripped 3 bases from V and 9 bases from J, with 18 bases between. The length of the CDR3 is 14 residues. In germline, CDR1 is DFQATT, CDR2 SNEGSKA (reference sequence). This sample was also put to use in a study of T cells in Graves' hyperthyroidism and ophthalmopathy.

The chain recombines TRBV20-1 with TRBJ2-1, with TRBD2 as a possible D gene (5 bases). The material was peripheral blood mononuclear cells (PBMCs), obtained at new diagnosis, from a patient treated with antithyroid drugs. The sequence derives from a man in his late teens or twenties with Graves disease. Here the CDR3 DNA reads TGCAGTGCTAGCCGAGGGCCCTCCTCCATTGAGCAGTTCTTC. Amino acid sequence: CSASRGPSSIEQFF.